Below, 24 T cell receptor beta chains from the same sample are listed, as sequenced in a study of blood T cells in healthy people across ages. Then a second PCR, running about 6 to 12 cycles, was carried out with a sample-barcoded 5' primer and a J-beta primer mix. Using its own MiXCR run on the 5' RACE reads, TCRdb lists one record per CDR3 protein. Here the sample spans 800,000 to 1,000,000 distinct CDR3 sequences, about 48% being singletons. Material for sequencing was blood. Receptor source: a man aged 25 to 45 in good health.

The chain has TRBV6-1 and TRBJ2-3; D may be TRBD1 (6 bases). V was shortened by 3 bases and J by 4 bases, with 14 bases between the two germline ends. The CDR3 has 15 residues. Germline V gene sequence: CDR1 MNHNS, CDR2 SASEGT. The CDR3 here is CASSEQQGNADTQYF. The CDR3 nucleotides are TGTGCCAGCAGTGAGCAGCAGGGGAACGCAGATACGCAGTATTTT.

A word on this clonotype: The junction departs from germline at one end; a sequencing error may be responsible. The chain recombines TRBV4-2 with TRBJ2-1; D possibly uses TRBD1 or TRBD2 (5 bases each). Germline loops: CDR1 LGHNA, CDR2 YNFKEQ. The CDR3 length is 18 residues. CDR3 sequence: CASSQDWHPGAPYNKQFF. The CDR3 DNA follows: TGTGCCAGCAGCCAAGATTGGCATCCCGGGGCCCCCTACAATAAGCAGTTCTTC.

A few counts support this clonotype. The V gene is TRBV12-3 or TRBV12-4, the J gene TRBJ1-1; D not certain. The CDR3 extends over 12 amino acids. With 6 bases removed from V and 6 bases from J, the gap between germline ends came to 11 bases. In nucleotides, the CDR3 is TGTGCCAGCAGCCGAAGCGAGGCTGAAGCTTTCTTT. Translated, it gives CASSRSEAEAFF.

V gene TRBV5-6 combines with J gene TRBJ2-5; tentative D call: TRBD1 (6 bases). Trimming took off 1 base at V and 4 bases at J, with 11 bases between the two ends. This CDR3 has 14 residues. In germline, CDR1 is SGHDT, CDR2 YYEEEE. Here the CDR3 reads CASSLTGFLETQYF. CDR3 nucleotide sequence: TGTGCCAGCAGCTTGACAGGGTTTTTAGAGACCCAGTACTTC.

This clonotype was detected a few times. CDR3 DNA sequence: TGTGCCAGCAGTTCCGGGACAGGGGATGGCTACACCTTC. Translation: CASSSGTGDGYTF. The V and J genes are TRBV6-6 and TRBJ1-2, with 10 bases fitting TRBD1. CDR1 and CDR2 from the germline V gene are MNHNY and SVGAGI (reference sequence). V trimming: 4 bases; J trimming: 6 bases; junction bases outside the gene matches: 2. The CDR3 contains 13 residues.

The gene calls are TRBV7-9 and TRBJ2-5; 10 positions match TRBD1. CDR1 SEHNR and CDR2 FQNEAQ come from the germline V gene (reference sequence). V dropped 5 bases and J dropped 11; count of bases not matched to a gene: 23. This CDR3 is 18 amino acids long. The CDR3 bases are TGTGCCAGCAGCCCCCTGAGAGTAGACCCGGGACAGGGGAAAGAGCAGTACTTC. Amino acid sequence: CASSPLRVDPGQGKEQYF.

DNA of the CDR3: TGTGCCAGCAGGGAGACAGGAGATACGCAGTATTTT. Protein product: CASRETGDTQYF. The rearrangement links TRBV7-9 to TRBJ2-3; D possibly corresponds to TRBD1 (6 bases). The CDR3 sequence is 12 residues long. Trimming stripped 6 bases from V and 5 bases from J, with 9 bases between. Germline V gives CDR1 SEHNR, CDR2 FQNEAQ (reference sequence).

The rearrangement links TRBV20-1 to TRBJ2-1; a weak D match, TRBD1 (6 bases). The V and J ends lost 7 bases and 5 bases respectively, with 18 bases between them. The CDR3 has 14 amino acids. The germline V gene has CDR1 DFQATT and CDR2 SNEGSKA (reference sequence). This CDR3 reads CSVQDSSDDNEQFF. The CDR3 nucleotides read TGCAGTGTCCAGGACAGTTCCGACGACAATGAGCAGTTCTTC.

The chain uses TRBV12-3 or TRBV12-4 and TRBJ1-1, with 7 bases identical to TRBD1. This CDR3 has 14 amino acids. V dropped 4 bases and J dropped 3; count of bases not matched to a gene: 5. CDR3 sequence (DNA): TGTGCCAGCAGTTCCACAGGGGCGTACACTGAAGCTTTCTTT. It yields the protein CASSSTGAYTEAFF.

The rearrangement uses TRBV12-3 or TRBV12-4 and TRBJ1-2; unclear D gene. This CDR3 has 11 residues. V was shortened by 11 bases and J by 0 bases, with 7 bases between the two germline ends. The CDR3 DNA follows: TGTGCCCTACTCTCTAACTATGGCTACACCTTC. It specifies CALLSNYGYTF.

The gene calls are TRBV20-1 and TRBJ1-5; maybe TRBD1 (5 bases). V shed 0 bases and J shed 9 bases, with 9 bases lying between them. The germline V gene encodes CDR1 DFQATT and CDR2 SNEGSKA (reference sequence). This CDR3 region has 12 residues. Written as DNA, the CDR3 is TGCAGTGCTAGAGATGAGGGGATGCCCCAGCATTTT. As protein: CSARDEGMPQHF.

The chain is built from TRBV10-3 and TRBJ1-5, with 8 positions matching TRBD1. Trimming took 6 bases from V and 6 from J; bases not matched to a gene: 10. This CDR3 region has 15 residues. Germline-derived CDR1 and CDR2 are ENHRY and SYGVKD. The CDR3 region is CAISSGQARGQPQHF. For the CDR3, the DNA is TGTGCCATCAGCTCGGGACAGGCTCGCGGTCAGCCCCAGCATTTT.

The chain combines TRBV20-1 with TRBJ2-2, with 9 bases that match TRBD1. The CDR3 loop spans 14 amino acids. Trimming took 6 bases from V and 3 from J; bases not matched to a gene: 5. Germline lookup yields CDR1 DFQATT and CDR2 SNEGSKA (reference sequence). CDR3 amino acids: CSAPGQGYTGELFF. The CDR3 bases are TGCAGTGCCCCGGGACAGGGATACACCGGGGAGCTGTTTTTT.

The sample holds a few counts of this clonotype. DNA for the CDR3: TGTGCCAGCAGTTTAAGCGGCAGCCACAATGAGCAGTTCTTC. This encodes CASSLSGSHNEQFF. This chain connects TRBV27 to TRBJ2-1; weak D call: TRBD2 (5 bases). V was shortened by 2 bases and J by 5 bases, with 10 bases between the two germline ends. The germline CDR1 and CDR2 sequences are MNHEY and SMNVEV (reference sequence). This CDR3 is built from 14 residues.

Only a few counts were recorded for this clonotype. The V and J genes are TRBV4-1 and TRBJ1-4; D unresolved. The CDR3 is 16 residues long. The germline CDR1 and CDR2 sequences are MGHRA and YSYEKL. V was shortened by 0 bases and J by 3 bases, with 11 bases between the two germline ends. The CDR3 DNA reads TGCGCCAGCAGCCAAGAGGGTGCCATGGCTAATGAAAAACTGTTTTTT. It specifies CASSQEGAMANEKLFF.

This rearrangement joins TRBV20-1 to TRBJ2-7; D might be TRBD2 (6 bases). The J call is doubtful: the DNA matches TRBJ2-5 better. CDR3 length equals 14 residues. The germline gives CDR1 DFQATT, CDR2 SNEGSKA (reference sequence). CDR3 DNA sequence: TGCAGTGTTTCCGGGGGAAATCGGGGTAGGACCCAGTACTTC. Its protein is CSVSGGNRGRTQYF.

As concerns this clonotype: A single base separates this from a much larger clone, so it may be a read error. V usage is TRBV9 and J usage is TRBJ2-3; 9 bases are shared with TRBD1. In germline, CDR1 is SGDLS, CDR2 YYNGEE. The CDR3 runs to 14 residues. The V segment lost 2 bases and the J segment 4 bases; nucleotides outside the gene matches: 2. CDR3 DNA: TGTGCCAGCAGCGTCGGACAGGGGCCAGATACGCAGTATTTT. Protein: CASSVGQGPDTQYF.

Worth noting for this clonotype: The junction and the germline gene differ at one end; a read error may be behind it. V is TRBV29-1 and J is TRBJ2-1; D unresolved. Looked up from germline, CDR1 is SQVTM and CDR2 is ANQGSEA. The CDR3 length is 10 residues. CDR3 DNA sequence: TGCGGCGTTGCCCGGCTTGAGCAGTTCTTC. It specifies CGVARLEQFF.

This clonotype was seen a single time. DNA of the CDR3: TGTGCCAGCAGTTCGGGACTAGCGAACACAGATACGCAGTATTTT. This translates into CASSSGLANTDTQYF. This sequence joins TRBV6-2 or TRBV6-3 and TRBJ2-3; 10 bases agree with TRBD2. Germline V CDR1 and CDR2: MNHEY, SVGEGT. V trimming: 4 bases; J trimming: 2 bases; junction bases outside the gene matches: 3. The CDR3 loop spans 15 amino acids.

The chain carries TRBV7-2 and TRBJ2-3, with D perhaps TRBD2 (5 bases). The CDR3 is 17 residues long. Looked up from germline, CDR1 is SGHTA and CDR2 is FQGNSA. The V and J ends lost 5 bases and 4 bases respectively, with 22 bases between them. The CDR3 DNA sequence: TGTGCCAGCAGCCGAATCGCGGGCTTGATGAACCCAGATACGCAGTATTTT. This gives the protein CASSRIAGLMNPDTQYF.

The chain recombines TRBV18 with TRBJ2-3; D might be TRBD2 (6 bases). Germline lookup yields CDR1 KGHSH and CDR2 LQKENI. The CDR3 spans 17 residues. Trimming pared 8 bases from V and 1 base from J, leaving 22 bases between. The CDR3 DNA reads TGTGCCAGCGTCACCAGGATCGGCGGGGTCGGCACAGATACGCAGTATTTT. This codes for CASVTRIGGVGTDTQYF.

This clonotype was seen only a few times. This chain links TRBV20-1 with TRBJ2-1; 9 nucleotides match TRBD1. The junction had 10 bases not matched to a gene; V was cut back by 3 bases and J by 1 base. The CDR3 totals 17 residues. The germline V gene encodes CDR1 DFQATT and CDR2 SNEGSKA (reference sequence). The CDR3 DNA sequence: TGCAGTGCTAGCCTTACCGACAGGGGGAGTTCCTACAATGAGCAGTTCTTC. Protein sequence: CSASLTDRGSSYNEQFF.

This clonotype appeared a single time. This may be a read error: a much more frequent sequence differs by one nucleotide. The chain uses TRBV7-8 and TRBJ2-5, with TRBD2 identical over 10 bases. Germline V gives CDR1 SGHVS, CDR2 FQNEAQ. The CDR3 contains 14 residues. The CDR3 protein is CAGSPSGGRETQYF. For the CDR3, the DNA is TGTGCCGGCAGCCCTAGCGGGGGAAGAGAGACCCAGTACTTC.

The V call is TRBV7-2, the J call TRBJ2-1; 16 bases map to TRBD2. Trimming at V came to 0 bases and at J to 3 bases, leaving 5 bases not matched to a gene. The CDR3 covers 19 residues. Germline V gives CDR1 SGHTA, CDR2 FQGNSA. The CDR3 is CASSLAGTSGGALYNEQFF. The CDR3 DNA sequence: TGTGCCAGCAGCTTAGCTGGGACTAGCGGGGGGGCCCTCTACAATGAGCAGTTCTTC.